The clone carrying this T cell receptor (beta chain) was seen a few times. Its target is not known. Per the germline V gene, CDR1 is SGHTA and CDR2 is FQGNSA. V was pared by 7 bases and J by 5 bases, with 1 base of the junction left unmatched. CDR3 length equals 12 residues. Time point in this sample: persistent/refractory GD, antithyroid drugs over 5 years with positive TRAb. PBMC RNA was the source of the TCR library. This sample is drawn from a study of regulatory T cells in long-lasting Graves disease. Overall study findings and caveats: Persistent disease preferred TRBV28, TRBJ1-2 and TRBJ2-5; new disease, TRBV20-1 and TRBJ2-1. Persistent cases of Graves' showed reduced TCR diversity relative to newly diagnosed patients.

Assembly of TCR beta libraries relied on iRepertoire HTBI primers together with Arm-PCR of CDR3 regions. One entry per CDR3 protein, called by TCRdb with MiXCR from the multiplex PCR reads. Among 400,000 or so distinct CDR3 sequences listed, 20% to 30% were seen once. The input for sequencing was peripheral blood mononuclear cells (PBMCs), taken when the disease was refractory, from a patient treated with antithyroid drugs. The source of this sequence is a female donor with Graves disease. The chain links TRBV7-2 to TRBJ2-2; TRBD1 agrees at 7 bases. CDR3 in amino acids: CASKTGTGELFF. The CDR3 DNA sequence: TGTGCCAGCAAGACAGGGACCGGGGAGCTGTTTTTT.